The 23 T cell receptor beta chains below come from one sample, sequenced in a study of cytomegalovirus exposure and HLA in healthy donors. Using immunoSEQ multiplex PCR, the repertoire was profiled, and TCRdb retains in-frame clones only, with some absent. Of under 140,000 clones in the sample, around 87% were seen once. The sequenced sample consisted of PBMCs. Receptor source: a woman in her 30s in good health and CMV-seropositive.

The J gene is TRBJ1-4, the V gene TRBV5-1, with D possibly being TRBD1 (6 bases). CDR1 is SGHRS, CDR2 YFSETQ, per germline. The length of the CDR3 is 16 residues. With 4 bases removed from V and 0 bases from J, the gap between germline ends came to 13 bases. CDR3 loop: CASSLTGTTTNEKLFF. The CDR3 nucleotides are TGCGCCAGCAGCCTTACCGGGACAACAACTAATGAAAAACTGTTTTTT.

This chain links TRBV9 with TRBJ2-2; possible D gene TRBD2, 5 bases. The CDR3 is made up of 16 amino acids. V was clipped by 0 bases and J by 0 bases, with 9 bases between them. Germline V gene lookup returns CDR1 SGDLS and CDR2 YYNGEE. This chain's CDR3 is CASSVGGDANTGELFF. CDR3 coding DNA: TGTGCCAGCAGCGTAGGGGGAGACGCGAACACCGGGGAGCTGTTTTTT.

This clone was found once. This sequence joins TRBV5-6 and TRBJ2-7, with 7 bases lining up with TRBD2. The CDR3 is made up of 16 amino acids. Germline loops: CDR1 SGHDT, CDR2 YYEEEE. After removal of 4 bases from V and 2 bases from J, the junction contained 12 bases not matched to a gene. The CDR3 DNA reads TGTGCCAGCAGCCCCGGGGGGAGCGGGACTCCCTACGAGCAGTACTTC. Translated: CASSPGGSGTPYEQYF.

The rearrangement joins TRBV5-1 to TRBJ2-4, with 7 positions matching TRBD1. This CDR3 comprises 16 residues. Trimming removed 3 bases from V and 0 bases from J; junction bases left unmatched: 6. Germline values: CDR1 SGHRS, CDR2 YFSETQ. The CDR3 bases are TGCGCCAGCAGCTCGGGACAGCCTTTAGCCAAAAACATTCAGTACTTC. Amino acid sequence: CASSSGQPLAKNIQYF.

This clone appeared once. The chain is built from TRBV5-4 and TRBJ2-2, with 9 positions matching TRBD2. Trimming cost V 3 bases and J 7 bases; bases outside gene matches: 10. CDR1 is SGHNT and CDR2 is YYREEE in the germline V gene (reference sequence). CDR3 length: 16 residues. CDR3 nucleotides: TGTGCCAGCAGCTCACGAGGGCGGGAGGGCCTCGGGGAGCTGTTTTTT. It is translated as CASSSRGREGLGELFF.

This sequence joins TRBV5-5 and TRBJ1-3; D ambiguous. V lost 1 base to trimming and J lost 3 bases, with 5 bases between them. The CDR3 loop spans 13 amino acids. Per germline, CDR1 SGHKS and CDR2 YYEKEE (reference sequence). The DNA for the CDR3 is TGTGCCAGCAGCTTGCGCAGTGGAAACACCATATATTTT. As protein: CASSLRSGNTIYF.

J is TRBJ2-1 and V is TRBV7-9; maybe TRBD1 (5 bases). CDR1 is SEHNR, CDR2 FQNEAQ, per germline (reference sequence). This CDR3 has 13 residues. Trimming removed 2 bases at V and 5 bases at J, with 7 bases between. In DNA form, the CDR3 reads TGTGCCAGCAGCTTACGACAGAACAATGAGCAGTTCTTC. It codes for CASSLRQNNEQFF.

This chain uses TRBV6-1 with TRBJ1-3; TRBD1 agrees at 7 bases. Germline CDR1 reads MNHNS; CDR2 reads SASEGT. With 6 bases clipped from V and 4 bases from J, the junction kept 6 bases outside the gene matches. The CDR3 totals 14 residues. Here the CDR3 reads CASRTGTVGNTIYF. The CDR3 bases are TGTGCCAGCAGAACCGGGACAGTCGGAAACACCATATATTTT.

The V and J genes are TRBV7-9 and TRBJ1-2; D call uncertain. Trimming removed 1 base at V and 4 bases at J, with 7 bases between. Germline assignment: CDR1 SEHNR and CDR2 FQNEAQ (reference sequence). This CDR3 comprises 13 residues. CDR3 DNA: TGTGCCAGCAGCTTAGGCGGGATCTATGGCTACACCTTC. It encodes CASSLGGIYGYTF.

The rearrangement joins TRBV15 to TRBJ2-7; D unresolved. This CDR3 region has 15 residues. The V end was cut by 3 bases, the J end by 2 bases, with 14 bases between. Per the germline V gene, CDR1 is LNHNV and CDR2 is YYDKDF (reference sequence). The CDR3, as DNA: TGTGCCACCAGCAGCCGGCAACGGCGGCCCTACGAGCAGTACTTC. It translates to CATSSRQRRPYEQYF. The entire variable domain, with the rest obtained from reference TRBV15 and TRBJ2-7, is as follows: DAMVIQNPRYQVTQFGKPVTLSCSQTLNHNVMYWYQQKSSQAPKLLFHYYDKDFNNEADTPDNFQSRRPNTSFCFLDIRSPGLGDTAMYLCATSSRQRRPYEQYFGPGTRLTVT.

The chain combines TRBV9 with TRBJ2-1; D is unclear. The CDR3 runs 15 residues. The germline gives CDR1 SGDLS, CDR2 YYNGEE. V was trimmed by 3 bases and J by 0 bases, leaving 10 bases between them. CDR3 bases: TGTGCCAGCAGCGCGTATCTGAGCTCCTACAATGAGCAGTTCTTC. Translation: CASSAYLSSYNEQFF.

The chain joins TRBV30 to TRBJ2-5; TRBD1 is a possible D gene (6 bases). This CDR3 contains 15 residues. V lost 6 bases and J 1 base, leaving 18 bases between the germline ends. Germline V gene data show CDR1 as GTSNPN and CDR2 as SVGIG (reference sequence). The CDR3: CACMGHQNLQETQYF. The CDR3 nucleotides read TGTGCCTGTATGGGACACCAGAACCTCCAAGAGACCCAGTACTTC.

The chain carries TRBV28 and TRBJ2-3; 8 bases agree with TRBD2. The V and J ends lost 2 bases and 2 bases, in that order; junction bases with no gene match: 3. This CDR3 is built from 15 residues. Germline CDR1 MDHEN, CDR2 SYDVKM. The CDR3 region has the DNA TGTGCCAGCAGTTTAGTAGCGGGAAACACAGATACGCAGTATTTT. Translated, it gives CASSLVAGNTDTQYF.

V usage is TRBV25-1 and J usage is TRBJ2-1; 13 positions agree with TRBD2. Germline CDR1 MGHDK, CDR2 SYGVNS. J was trimmed by 4 bases and V by 5 bases; bases with no gene match: 2. This CDR3 has 15 residues. Here the CDR3 reads CASSPGLAGYNEQFF. The CDR3 nucleotides are TGTGCCAGCAGTCCGGGACTAGCGGGGTACAATGAGCAGTTCTTC.

The gene calls are TRBV4-1 and TRBJ1-1; possibly TRBD1 for D (6 bases). V gave up 2 bases and J gave up 0 bases, with 13 bases separating them. Germline CDR1 reads MGHRA; CDR2 reads YSYEKL. The CDR3 runs to 16 residues. CDR3 protein: CASSQPTRGLNTEAFF. The DNA of the CDR3 is TGCGCCAGCAGCCAACCCACCAGGGGACTGAACACTGAAGCTTTCTTT.

The chain uses TRBV2 and TRBJ1-4, with D possibly being TRBD1 (6 bases). V was clipped by 6 bases and J by 7 bases, with 21 bases between them. The V gene's germline CDR1 is SNHLY and CDR2 FYNNEI. CDR3 length equals 16 residues. CDR3 amino acids: CASSLYRVGTSEKLFF. The CDR3 DNA reads as TGTGCCAGCAGCCTCTACAGGGTTGGGACCTCTGAAAAACTGTTTTTT.

This chain connects TRBV30 to TRBJ1-5; D gene unclear. Trimming left V 0 bases short and J 5 bases short, with 11 bases between. Looked up from germline, CDR1 is GTSNPN and CDR2 is SVGIG (reference sequence). The CDR3 covers 14 residues. This CDR3 is CAWSVSPLDQPQHF. The CDR3 nucleotides are TGTGCCTGGAGTGTAAGCCCCCTAGATCAGCCCCAGCATTTT.

The sample holds a few counts of this clone. This rearrangement joins TRBV11-1 to TRBJ2-7, with 9 positions matching TRBD1. The CDR3 has 16 residues. V shed 4 bases, J shed 3 bases, and the junction held 10 bases outside the gene matches. The germline V gene has CDR1 SGHAT and CDR2 FQDESV (reference sequence). The CDR3 DNA reads TGTGCCAGCAGCTCAGAATCGGGACAGGGTTTCTACGAGCAGTACTTC. The encoded protein is CASSSESGQGFYEQYF.

The chain carries TRBV7-6 and TRBJ2-3, with 13 nucleotides matching TRBD2. Germline values: CDR1 SGHVS, CDR2 FNYEAQ. The V segment lost 6 bases and the J segment 1 base; nucleotides outside the gene matches: 13. The CDR3 runs to 19 residues. Here the CDR3 reads CASSTWTSGRGAGTDTQYF. CDR3 DNA: TGTGCCAGCAGTACCTGGACTAGCGGGAGAGGCGCCGGCACAGATACGCAGTATTTT. The full variable domain, rest sourced from reference TRBV7-6 and TRBJ2-3, is GAGVSQSPRYKVTKRGQDVALRCDPISGHVSLYWYRQALGQGPEFLTYFNYEAQQDKSGLPNDRFSAERPEGSISTLTIQRTEQRDSAMYRCASSTWTSGRGAGTDTQYFGPGTRLTVL.

The genes are TRBV2 and TRBJ1-1; D gene ambiguous. Germline values: CDR1 SNHLY, CDR2 FYNNEI. V dropped 10 bases and J dropped 0 bases, with 12 bases sitting between them. The CDR3 totals 13 residues. The CDR3 region has the DNA TGTGCCACCCACCCCGGGGTGAACACTGAAGCTTTCTTT. Its translation is CATHPGVNTEAFF.

J is TRBJ2-1 and V is TRBV27, with 7 bases matching TRBD2. Per germline, CDR1 MNHEY and CDR2 SMNVEV (reference sequence). With 6 bases clipped from V and 6 bases from J, the junction kept 8 bases outside the gene matches. The CDR3 has 14 residues. Here the CDR3 DNA reads TGTGCCAGCAGACACCAAACTAGCGCCAATGAGCAGTTCTTC. Protein product: CASRHQTSANEQFF.

The chain links TRBV7-8 to TRBJ2-1, with 9 nucleotides matching TRBD2. This CDR3 has 15 residues. Germline V gene lookup returns CDR1 SGHVS and CDR2 FQNEAQ. J gave up 5 bases and V 5 bases, and 7 bases lay outside the gene matches. The CDR3 DNA reads as TGTGCCAGCAGCCCCGGACTAGCGAGGAACAATGAGCAGTTCTTC. Protein product: CASSPGLARNNEQFF.

This sequence joins TRBV30 and TRBJ1-1; maybe TRBD1 (5 bases). This CDR3 has 11 residues. Germline CDR1 GTSNPN, CDR2 SVGIG (reference sequence). V was cut by 5 bases and J by 5 bases, with 9 bases left in between. Here the CDR3 reads CAWQGTTEAFF. As DNA, the CDR3 is TGTGCCTGGCAGGGAACGACTGAAGCTTTCTTT.